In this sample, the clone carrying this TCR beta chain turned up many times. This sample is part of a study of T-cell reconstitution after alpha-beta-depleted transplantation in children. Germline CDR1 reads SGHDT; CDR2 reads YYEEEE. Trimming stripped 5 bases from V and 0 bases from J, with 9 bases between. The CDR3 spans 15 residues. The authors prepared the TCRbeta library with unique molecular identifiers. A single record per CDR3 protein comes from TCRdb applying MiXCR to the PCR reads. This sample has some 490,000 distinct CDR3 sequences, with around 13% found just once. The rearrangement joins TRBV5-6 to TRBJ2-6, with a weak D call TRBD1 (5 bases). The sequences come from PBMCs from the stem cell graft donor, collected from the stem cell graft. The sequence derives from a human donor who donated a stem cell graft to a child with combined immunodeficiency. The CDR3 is CASRQDSSGANVLTF. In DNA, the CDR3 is TGTGCCAGCAGGCAAGACAGCTCTGGGGCCAACGTCCTGACTTTC.